What follows are 20 T cell receptor beta chains derived from one specimen sequenced in a study of CD8 T cells in ankylosing spondylitis. Each CDR3 protein is one row after TCRdb ran MiXCR on the 5' RACE reads. This table holds some 220,000 distinct CDR3 sequences, about 10% found once. The specimen was blood, either unsorted or a sorted T cell fraction (not recorded which). Receptors were obtained from a male donor with ankylosing spondylitis or in good health (not recorded which).

Many counts were recorded for this clonotype. The gene calls are TRBV12-3 or TRBV12-4 and TRBJ2-1; TRBD1 agrees at 9 bases. Trimming cost V 7 bases and J 5 bases; bases outside gene matches: 12. The length of the CDR3 is 16 residues. The CDR3 DNA sequence: TGTGCCAGCAAGCTAACAGGGACAGGGTTACACAATGAGCAGTTCTTC. Translating gives CASKLTGTGLHNEQFF.

The CDR3 spells CASSTGPNQPQHF. As DNA, the CDR3 is TGTGCCAGCAGCACAGGCCCCAATCAGCCCCAGCATTTT. The chain employs TRBV12-3 or TRBV12-4 and TRBJ1-5; possibly TRBD1 for D (5 bases). CDR3 size: 13 residues. Deletions cut 6 bases from V and 3 bases from J, with 9 bases between.

In its sample, this clonotype was seen many times. The chain has TRBV5-1 and TRBJ1-2; TRBD1 aligns across 7 bases. Germline CDR1 SGHRS, CDR2 YFSETQ. CDR3 size: 13 residues. The junction had 3 bases not matched to a gene; V was cut back by 6 bases and J by 1 base. The CDR3 nucleotides read TGCGCCAGCATGAGGGACAGTAACTATGGCTACACCTTC. Protein product: CASMRDSNYGYTF.

This clonotype was counted only a few times. V and J are TRBV12-3 or TRBV12-4 and TRBJ2-7; tentative D call: TRBD2 (7 bases). This CDR3 is built from 18 residues. Trimming shortened V by 2 bases and J by 2 bases, and 22 bases separated the two germline ends. In DNA, the CDR3 is TGTGCCAGCAGTTTACGAGGGGGGGCGGGTTTTGTTCCCTACGAGCAGTACTTC. Translation gives CASSLRGGAGFVPYEQYF.

This clonotype was detected many times. The chain joins TRBV24-1 to TRBJ2-2; the D call may be TRBD1 or TRBD2 (5 bases each). CDR1 KGHDR and CDR2 SFDVKD come from the germline V gene. The CDR3 covers 15 residues. V lost 5 bases and J lost 1, with 10 bases in between. In DNA form, the CDR3 reads TGTGCCACCAGTGGAGGGGACCGGAACACCGGGGAGCTGTTTTTT. Its protein is CATSGGDRNTGELFF.

This clonotype has at least ten counts. This chain connects TRBV12-3 or TRBV12-4 to TRBJ1-3; D uncertain. V gave up 2 bases and J gave up 0 bases, with 17 bases separating them. The CDR3 length is 18 residues. CDR3 DNA sequence: TGTGCCAGCAGTTTACTCCCCCTTCAGCTCCTCTCTGGAAACACCATATATTTT. Protein sequence: CASSLLPLQLLSGNTIYF.

As to this clonotype: A much larger clone differs by one base, so this may be a read error. The genes are TRBV20-1 and TRBJ1-6; D unclear. The CDR3 contains 16 residues. Germline V gene data show CDR1 as DFQATT and CDR2 as SNEGSKA (reference sequence). DNA for the CDR3: TGCTGTGCTAGAATAGCGGGGAGCGGCTATAATTCACCCCTCCACTTT. It is translated as CCARIAGSGYNSPLHF.

This clonotype occurred many times. CDR3 DNA: TGTGCCTGCAACACTGAAGCTTTCTTT. The encoded protein is CACNTEAFF. The V and J genes are TRBV30 and TRBJ1-1, with no clear D. V shed 6 bases and J shed 2 bases, with 1 base lying between them. This CDR3 comprises 9 residues. The germline V gene encodes CDR1 GTSNPN and CDR2 SVGIG (reference sequence).

This clonotype occurred a few times. This chain joins TRBV7-9 and TRBJ2-7, with D maybe TRBD1 (6 bases). With 5 bases removed from V and 5 bases from J, the gap between germline ends came to 16 bases. Germline V gives CDR1 SEHNR, CDR2 FQNEAQ (reference sequence). The CDR3 is 14 amino acids. The chain's CDR3 is CASSTRDTRDEQYF. The CDR3 region has the DNA TGTGCCAGCAGCACCCGGGACACGAGAGACGAGCAGTACTTC.

Only a few counts were recorded for this clonotype. This rearrangement joins TRBV11-3 to TRBJ2-5; D unresolved. Per germline, CDR1 SGHNT and CDR2 YENEEA. CDR3 length: 15 amino acids. The germline V and J ends were trimmed by 5 bases and 4 bases, with 17 bases remaining between them. CDR3 DNA sequence: TGTGCCAGCAGCCGTAGCAGCCAGAAAAGAGAGACCCAGTACTTC. This gives the protein CASSRSSQKRETQYF.

V is TRBV3-1 and J is TRBJ1-1; the match to TRBD1 covers 11 bases. Trimming cost V 4 bases and J 8 bases; bases outside gene matches: 3. The CDR3 covers 13 residues. In germline, CDR1 is LGHDT, CDR2 YNNKEL (reference sequence). The CDR3 DNA is TGTGCCAGCAGCCGGGGGGACAGGGGGGAAGCTTTCTTT. Amino acids: CASSRGDRGEAFF.

This clonotype occurred a few times. The rearrangement joins TRBV4-1 to TRBJ2-3; 15 nucleotides align to TRBD2. V dropped 4 bases and J dropped 1; count of bases not matched to a gene: 6. CDR1 MGHRA and CDR2 YSYEKL come from the germline V gene. The CDR3 covers 18 residues. CDR3 DNA sequence: TGCGCCAGCAGCCGCTGGACTAGCGGGAGGGAAGGCACAGATACGCAGTATTTT. It translates to CASSRWTSGREGTDTQYF.

The chain uses TRBV6-2 or TRBV6-3 and TRBJ1-1, with a possible D match to TRBD1 (6 bases). CDR1 is MNHEY, CDR2 SVGEGT, per germline. V was clipped by 5 bases and J by 5 bases, with 12 bases between them. This CDR3 is 13 amino acids long. CDR3 DNA sequence: TGTGCCAGCAGTAGGGGGGGCAGGACTGAAGCTTTCTTT. Its translation: CASSRGGRTEAFF.

In this sample, this clonotype turned up many times. The chain recombines TRBV4-1 with TRBJ2-4, with D uncertain. Germline loops: CDR1 MGHRA, CDR2 YSYEKL. The CDR3 spans 16 residues. Trimming left V 4 bases short and J 3 bases short, with 16 bases between. CDR3 in amino acids: CASSRYQSEGKNIQYF. CDR3 sequence (DNA): TGCGCCAGCAGCCGCTATCAGAGCGAAGGCAAAAACATTCAGTACTTC.

This clonotype was detected many times. The rearrangement links TRBV5-1 to TRBJ2-2; 14 bases map to TRBD2. J was trimmed by 5 bases and V by 2 bases; bases with no gene match: 5. This CDR3 comprises 17 residues. Germline lookup yields CDR1 SGHRS and CDR2 YFSETQ. CDR3 amino acids: CASSFGTSGRRTGELFF. CDR3 DNA: TGCGCCAGCAGCTTCGGGACTAGCGGGAGAAGGACCGGGGAGCTGTTTTTT. Filled out from reference TRBV5-1 and TRBJ2-2, the complete variable domain reads KAGVTQTPRYLIKTRGQQVTLSCSPISGHRSVSWYQQTPGQGLQFLFEYFSETQRNKGNFPGRFSGRQFSNSRSEMNVSTLELGDSALYLCASSFGTSGRRTGELFFGEGSRLTVL.

The chain employs TRBV12-3 or TRBV12-4 and TRBJ2-2, with 14 bases fitting TRBD2. V shed 8 bases, J shed 7 bases, and the junction held 9 bases outside the gene matches. The CDR3 length is 16 residues. CDR3 in amino acids: CASEGLAGGPLGELFF. The CDR3 DNA reads TGTGCCAGCGAAGGACTAGCGGGAGGCCCTCTCGGGGAGCTGTTTTTT.

This clonotype was detected many times. V usage is TRBV5-1 and J usage is TRBJ2-1; tentative D call: TRBD2 (6 bases). The CDR3 consists of 15 residues. V lost 1 base and J 1 base, leaving 9 bases between the germline ends. Germline V gene lookup returns CDR1 SGHRS and CDR2 YFSETQ. The CDR3 DNA reads TGCGCCAGCAGCTTGAACGGGGGATCCTACAATGAGCAGTTCTTC. It specifies CASSLNGGSYNEQFF. Drawing the rest from reference TRBV5-1 and TRBJ2-1, the complete variable domain is KAGVTQTPRYLIKTRGQQVTLSCSPISGHRSVSWYQQTPGQGLQFLFEYFSETQRNKGNFPGRFSGRQFSNSRSEMNVSTLELGDSALYLCASSLNGGSYNEQFFGPGTRLTVL.

This clonotype was observed a handful of times. The rearrangement uses TRBV25-1 and TRBJ2-6; D uncertain. The length of the CDR3 is 14 residues. Germline loops: CDR1 MGHDK, CDR2 SYGVNS. Trimming pared 9 bases from V and 0 bases from J, leaving 9 bases between. The DNA of the CDR3 is TGTGCCAGTCAGCGTAGCTCTGGGGCCAACGTCCTGACTTTC. The encoded protein is CASQRSSGANVLTF.

V usage is TRBV20-1 and J usage is TRBJ2-7; 7 nucleotides align to TRBD1. Trimming removed 0 bases from V and 0 bases from J; junction bases left unmatched: 5. The CDR3 covers 15 residues. Germline CDR1 and CDR2: DFQATT and SNEGSKA (reference sequence). CDR3 amino acids: CSARDSWTGSYEQYF. In DNA form, the CDR3 reads TGCAGTGCTAGAGATTCATGGACAGGCTCCTACGAGCAGTACTTC.

V gene TRBV30 combines with J gene TRBJ2-3; perhaps TRBD1 as D (5 bases). Trimming removed 0 bases from V and 2 bases from J, with 9 bases in between. Germline CDR1 is GTSNPN and CDR2 is SVGIG (reference sequence). The CDR3 is 14 amino acids. CDR3 residues: CAWSVGHITDTQYF. The DNA for the CDR3 is TGTGCCTGGAGTGTAGGACACATCACAGATACGCAGTATTTT.